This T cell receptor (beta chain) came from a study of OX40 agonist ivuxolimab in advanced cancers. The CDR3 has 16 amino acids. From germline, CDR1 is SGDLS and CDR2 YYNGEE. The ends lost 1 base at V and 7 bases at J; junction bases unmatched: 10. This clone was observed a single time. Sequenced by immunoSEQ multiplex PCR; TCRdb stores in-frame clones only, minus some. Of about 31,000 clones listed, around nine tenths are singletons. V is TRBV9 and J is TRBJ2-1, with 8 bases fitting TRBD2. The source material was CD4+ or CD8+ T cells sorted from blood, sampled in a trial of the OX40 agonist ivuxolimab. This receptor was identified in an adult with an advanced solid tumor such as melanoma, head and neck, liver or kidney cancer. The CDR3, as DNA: TGTGCCAGCAGCGTAATTGCAGCGGGAGAGATGAATGAGCAGTTCTTC. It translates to CASSVIAAGEMNEQFF.